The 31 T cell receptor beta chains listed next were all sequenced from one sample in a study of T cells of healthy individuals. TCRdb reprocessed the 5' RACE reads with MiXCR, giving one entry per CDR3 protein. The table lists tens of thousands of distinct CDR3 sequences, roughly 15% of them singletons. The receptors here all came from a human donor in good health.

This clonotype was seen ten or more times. The CDR3 loop reads CASSLSAGQETQYF. Here the CDR3 DNA reads TGTGCCAGCAGCTTAAGCGCAGGACAAGAGACCCAGTACTTC. This chain uses TRBV7-3 with TRBJ2-5; D is uncertain. Germline V CDR1 and CDR2: SGHTA, FQGTGA. V shed 1 base and J shed 2 bases, with 8 bases lying between them. The CDR3 has 14 amino acids.

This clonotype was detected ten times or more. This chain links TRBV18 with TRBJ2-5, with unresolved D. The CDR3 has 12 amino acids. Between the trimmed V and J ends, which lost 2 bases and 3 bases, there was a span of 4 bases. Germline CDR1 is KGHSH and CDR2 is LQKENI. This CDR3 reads CASSPGEETQYF. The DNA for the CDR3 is TGTGCCAGCTCACCAGGTGAAGAGACCCAGTACTTC.

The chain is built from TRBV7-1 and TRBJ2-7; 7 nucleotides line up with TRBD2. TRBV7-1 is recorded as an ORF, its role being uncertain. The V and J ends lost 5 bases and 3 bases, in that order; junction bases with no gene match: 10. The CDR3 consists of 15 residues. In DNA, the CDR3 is TGTGCCAGCAGCCTTACGGGACTATCCTTCTACGAGCAGTACTTC. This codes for CASSLTGLSFYEQYF.

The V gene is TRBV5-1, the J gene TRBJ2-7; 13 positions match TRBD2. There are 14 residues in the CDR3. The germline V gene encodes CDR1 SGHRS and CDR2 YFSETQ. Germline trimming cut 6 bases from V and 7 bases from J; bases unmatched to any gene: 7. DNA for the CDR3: TGCGCCAGCAAAACTAGCGGGAGGGCAGAGGAGCAGTACTTC. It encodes CASKTSGRAEEQYF.

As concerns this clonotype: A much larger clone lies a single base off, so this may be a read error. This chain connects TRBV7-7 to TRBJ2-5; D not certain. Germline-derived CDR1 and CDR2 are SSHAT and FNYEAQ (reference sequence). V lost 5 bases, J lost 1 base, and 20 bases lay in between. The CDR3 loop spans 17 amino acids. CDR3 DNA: TGTGCCAGCAGCCTCGACGTGTTCGACCTCCTCCAAGAGACCCAGTACTTC. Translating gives CASSLDVFDLLQETQYF.

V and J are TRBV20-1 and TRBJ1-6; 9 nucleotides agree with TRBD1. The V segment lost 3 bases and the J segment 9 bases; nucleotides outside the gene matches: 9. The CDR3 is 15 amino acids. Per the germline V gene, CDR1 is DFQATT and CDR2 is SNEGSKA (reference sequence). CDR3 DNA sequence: TGCAGTGCTAGGGGGGAAGACAGGGGGGGTTCACCCCTCCACTTT. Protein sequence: CSARGEDRGGSPLHF.

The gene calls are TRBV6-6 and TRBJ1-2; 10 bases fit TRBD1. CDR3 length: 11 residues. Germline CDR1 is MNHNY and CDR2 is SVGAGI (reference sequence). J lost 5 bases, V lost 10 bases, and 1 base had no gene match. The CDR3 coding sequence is TGTGCCACGGGACAGGGGTATGGCTACACCTTC. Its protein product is CATGQGYGYTF.

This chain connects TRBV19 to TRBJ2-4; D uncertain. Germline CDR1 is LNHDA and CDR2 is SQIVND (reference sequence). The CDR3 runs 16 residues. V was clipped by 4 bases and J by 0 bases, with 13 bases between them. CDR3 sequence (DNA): TGTGCCAGTAGTAACCTCGACTCCTTAGCCAAAAACATTCAGTACTTC. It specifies CASSNLDSLAKNIQYF.

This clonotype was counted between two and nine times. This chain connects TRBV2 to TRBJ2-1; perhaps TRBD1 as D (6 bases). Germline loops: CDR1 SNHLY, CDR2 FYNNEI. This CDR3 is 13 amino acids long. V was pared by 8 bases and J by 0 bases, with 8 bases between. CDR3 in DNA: TGTGCCAGCGGGACACGCTCCTACAATGAGCAGTTCTTC. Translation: CASGTRSYNEQFF.

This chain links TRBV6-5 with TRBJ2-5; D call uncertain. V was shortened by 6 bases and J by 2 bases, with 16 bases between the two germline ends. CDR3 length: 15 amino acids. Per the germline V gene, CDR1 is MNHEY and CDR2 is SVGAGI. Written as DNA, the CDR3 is TGTGCCAGCAGCACCGGGCGAACCCCGCAAGAGACCCAGTACTTC. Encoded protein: CASSTGRTPQETQYF.

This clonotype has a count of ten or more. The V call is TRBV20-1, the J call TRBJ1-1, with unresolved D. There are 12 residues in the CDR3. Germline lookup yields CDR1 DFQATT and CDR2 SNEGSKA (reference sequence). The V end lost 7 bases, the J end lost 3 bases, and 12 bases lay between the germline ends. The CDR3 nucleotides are TGCAGTGGGAACCGGGGAGACACTGAAGCTTTCTTT. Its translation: CSGNRGDTEAFF.

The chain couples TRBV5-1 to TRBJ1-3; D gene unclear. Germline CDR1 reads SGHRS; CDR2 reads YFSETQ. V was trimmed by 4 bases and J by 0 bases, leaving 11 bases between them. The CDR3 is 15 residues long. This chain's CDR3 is CASSMYPNSGNTIYF. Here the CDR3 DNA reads TGCGCCAGCAGCATGTACCCCAACTCTGGAAACACCATATATTTT.

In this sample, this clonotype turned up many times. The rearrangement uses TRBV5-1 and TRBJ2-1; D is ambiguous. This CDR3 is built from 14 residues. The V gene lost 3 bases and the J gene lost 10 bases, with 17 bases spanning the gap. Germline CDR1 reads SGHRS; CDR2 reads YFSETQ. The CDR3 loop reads CASSSATPTGEQFF. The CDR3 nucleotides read TGCGCCAGCAGCTCGGCCACCCCTACTGGGGAGCAGTTCTTC.

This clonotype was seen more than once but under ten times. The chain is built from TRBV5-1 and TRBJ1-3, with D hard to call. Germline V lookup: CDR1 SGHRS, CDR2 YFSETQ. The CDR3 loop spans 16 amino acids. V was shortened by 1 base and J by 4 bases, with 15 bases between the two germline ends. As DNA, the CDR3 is TGCGCCAGCAGCTTGAATACGAATCTCGGGGGAAACACCATATATTTT. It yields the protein CASSLNTNLGGNTIYF.

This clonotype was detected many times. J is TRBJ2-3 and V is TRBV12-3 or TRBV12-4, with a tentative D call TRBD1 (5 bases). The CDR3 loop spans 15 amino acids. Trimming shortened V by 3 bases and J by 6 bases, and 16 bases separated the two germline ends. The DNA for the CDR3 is TGTGCCAGCAGTTTGAACAGGCACACCGGGGATACGCAGTATTTT. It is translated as CASSLNRHTGDTQYF.

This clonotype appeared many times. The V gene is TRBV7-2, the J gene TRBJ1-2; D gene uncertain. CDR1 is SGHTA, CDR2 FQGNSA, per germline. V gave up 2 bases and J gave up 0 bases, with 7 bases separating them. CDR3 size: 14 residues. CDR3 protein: CASSLYTSNYGYTF. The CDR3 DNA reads TGTGCCAGCAGCTTATACACTTCTAACTATGGCTACACCTTC.

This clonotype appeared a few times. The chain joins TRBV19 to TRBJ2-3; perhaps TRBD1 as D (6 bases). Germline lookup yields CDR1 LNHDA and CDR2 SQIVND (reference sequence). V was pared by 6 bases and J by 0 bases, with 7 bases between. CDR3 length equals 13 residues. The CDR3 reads CASSGQSTDTQYF. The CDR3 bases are TGTGCCAGTAGCGGACAGAGCACAGATACGCAGTATTTT. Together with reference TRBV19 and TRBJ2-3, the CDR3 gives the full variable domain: DGGITQSPKYLFRKEGQNVTLSCEQNLNHDAMYWYRQDPGQGLRLIYYSQIVNDFQKGDIAEGYSVSREKKESFPLTVTSAQKNPTAFYLCASSGQSTDTQYFGPGTRLTVL.

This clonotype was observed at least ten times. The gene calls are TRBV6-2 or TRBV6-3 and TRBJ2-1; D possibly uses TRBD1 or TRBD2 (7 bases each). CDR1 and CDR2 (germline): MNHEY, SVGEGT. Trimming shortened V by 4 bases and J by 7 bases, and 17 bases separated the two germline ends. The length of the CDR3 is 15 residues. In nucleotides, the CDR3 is TGTGCCAGCAGTTCAGGGGGAGGGCCCGTGAATGAGCAGTTCTTC. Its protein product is CASSSGGGPVNEQFF.

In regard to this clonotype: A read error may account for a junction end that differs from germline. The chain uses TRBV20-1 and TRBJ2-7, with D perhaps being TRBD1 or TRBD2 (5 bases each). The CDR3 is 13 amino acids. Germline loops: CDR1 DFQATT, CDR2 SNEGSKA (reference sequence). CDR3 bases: TGCAGTGCCAGAGGGGCAATTACCTACGAGCAGTACTTC. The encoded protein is CSARGAITYEQYF.

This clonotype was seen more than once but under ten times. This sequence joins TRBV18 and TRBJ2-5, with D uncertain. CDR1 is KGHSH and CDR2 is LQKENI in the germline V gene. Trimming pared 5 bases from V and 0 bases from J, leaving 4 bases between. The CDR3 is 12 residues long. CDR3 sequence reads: CASSKYQETQYF. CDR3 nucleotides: TGTGCCAGCTCAAAGTACCAAGAGACCCAGTACTTC.

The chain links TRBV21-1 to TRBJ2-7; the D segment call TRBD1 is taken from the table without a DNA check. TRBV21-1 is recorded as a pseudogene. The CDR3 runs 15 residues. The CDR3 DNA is TGTGCCAGCAGCACTCAATGGACAGGGTTCCTTGAGCAGTACTTC. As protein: CASSTQWTGFLEQYF.

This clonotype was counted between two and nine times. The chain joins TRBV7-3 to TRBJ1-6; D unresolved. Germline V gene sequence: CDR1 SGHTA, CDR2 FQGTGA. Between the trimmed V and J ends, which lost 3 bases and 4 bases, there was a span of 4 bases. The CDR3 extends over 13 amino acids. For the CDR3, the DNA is TGTGCCAGCAGCTTGAGGTATAATTCACCCCTCCACTTT. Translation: CASSLRYNSPLHF.

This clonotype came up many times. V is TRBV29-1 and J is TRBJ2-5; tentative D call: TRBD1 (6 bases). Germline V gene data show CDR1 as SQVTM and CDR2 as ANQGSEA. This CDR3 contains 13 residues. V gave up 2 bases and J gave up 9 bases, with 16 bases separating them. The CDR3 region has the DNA TGCAGCGTTGAACCCCAGGGGACACAGTCCCAGTACTTC. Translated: CSVEPQGTQSQYF.

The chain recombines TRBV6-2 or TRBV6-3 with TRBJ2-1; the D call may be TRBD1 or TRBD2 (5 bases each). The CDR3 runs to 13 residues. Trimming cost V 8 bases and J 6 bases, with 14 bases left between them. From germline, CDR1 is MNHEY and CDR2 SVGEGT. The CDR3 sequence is CASWQGAGNEQFF. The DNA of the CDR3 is TGTGCCAGCTGGCAGGGAGCAGGCAATGAGCAGTTCTTC.

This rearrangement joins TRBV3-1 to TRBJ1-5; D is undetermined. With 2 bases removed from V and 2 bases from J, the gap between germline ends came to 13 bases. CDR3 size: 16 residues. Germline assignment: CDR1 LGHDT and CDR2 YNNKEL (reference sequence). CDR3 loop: CASSQFGDRGNQPQHF. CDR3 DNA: TGTGCCAGCAGCCAATTTGGAGATCGGGGCAATCAGCCCCAGCATTTT.

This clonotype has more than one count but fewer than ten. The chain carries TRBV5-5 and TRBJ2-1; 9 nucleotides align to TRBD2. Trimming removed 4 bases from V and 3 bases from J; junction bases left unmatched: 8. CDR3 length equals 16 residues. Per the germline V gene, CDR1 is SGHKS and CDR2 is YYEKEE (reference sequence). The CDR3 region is CASSPEGLAVYNEQFF. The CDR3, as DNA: TGTGCCAGCAGCCCCGAGGGACTAGCAGTCTACAATGAGCAGTTCTTC.

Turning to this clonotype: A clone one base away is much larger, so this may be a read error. CDR3 protein: CASSLRGRNTEALF. In nucleotides, the CDR3 is TGTGCCAGCAGCTTGCGGGGGCGGAATACTGAAGCTTTATTT. The J gene is TRBJ1-1, the V gene TRBV5-6; the D gene is possibly TRBD1 (6 bases). This CDR3 has 14 residues. Germline lookup yields CDR1 SGHDT and CDR2 YYEEEE. The whole variable domain, filled in from reference TRBV5-6 and TRBJ1-1, reads DAGVTQSPTHLIKTRGQQVTLRCSPKSGHDTVSWYQQALGQGPQFIFQYYEEEERQRGNFPDRFSGHQFPNYSSELNVNALLLGDSALYLCASSLRGRNTEALFGQGTRLTVV.

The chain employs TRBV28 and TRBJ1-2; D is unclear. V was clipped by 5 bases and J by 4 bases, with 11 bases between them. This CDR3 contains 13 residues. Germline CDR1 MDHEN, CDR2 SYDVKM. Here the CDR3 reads CASSPYRAYGYTF. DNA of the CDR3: TGTGCCAGCAGTCCCTACAGAGCCTATGGCTACACCTTC.

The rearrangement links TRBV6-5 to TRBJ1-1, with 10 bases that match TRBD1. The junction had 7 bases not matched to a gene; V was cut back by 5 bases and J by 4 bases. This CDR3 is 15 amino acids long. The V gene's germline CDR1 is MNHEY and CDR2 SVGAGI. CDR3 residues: CASSKGQGVVTEAFF. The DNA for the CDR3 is TGTGCCAGCAGTAAAGGACAGGGGGTTGTCACTGAAGCTTTCTTT.

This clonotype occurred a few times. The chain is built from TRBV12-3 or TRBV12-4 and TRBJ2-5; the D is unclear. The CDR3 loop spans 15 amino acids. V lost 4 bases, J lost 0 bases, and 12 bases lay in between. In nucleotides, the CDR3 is TGTGCCAGCAGTTCTTTCGGCGCACACCAAGAGACCCAGTACTTC. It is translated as CASSSFGAHQETQYF.

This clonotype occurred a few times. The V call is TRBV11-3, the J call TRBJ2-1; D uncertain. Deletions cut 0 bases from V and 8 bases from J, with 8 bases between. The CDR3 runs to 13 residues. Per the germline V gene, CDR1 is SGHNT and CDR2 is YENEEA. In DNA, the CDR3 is TGTGCCAGCAGCTTAGACCTCAACCATGAGCAGTTCTTC. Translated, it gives CASSLDLNHEQFF.